This T cell receptor (beta chain) was recovered during a study of early T cells in non-severe SARS-CoV-2 infection. Study as a whole: Sequencing input comprised bulk RNA from unsorted whole blood; chain pairing was not available. Study conclusions and caveats: VDJdb-based matching was biased toward anti-spike CD8 responses and missed private and CD4 specificities.

Unique molecular identifiers were added to individual cDNA molecules. In TCRdb, the 5' RACE reads were re-called with MiXCR into one record per CDR3 protein. The sample contains about 90,000 distinct CDR3 sequences, 14% of which appear only once. CDR1 and CDR2 from the germline V gene are KGHSH and LQKENI. The CDR3 contains 14 residues. V was shortened by 3 bases and J by 4 bases, with 11 bases between the two germline ends. This clonotype was recorded a few times. What it binds is unknown. The specimen sequenced was whole blood. The rearrangement links TRBV18 to TRBJ2-3, with no clear D. The sequence was collected from an adult who was a healthcare worker with PCR-confirmed SARS-CoV-2 infection or an uninfected control (not recorded which). Here the CDR3 reads CASSPGFGADTQYF. Here the CDR3 DNA reads TGTGCCAGCTCACCGGGTTTTGGTGCAGATACGCAGTATTTT.